Shown below are 5 T cell receptor beta chains from a single sample sequenced in a study of cytomegalovirus exposure and HLA in healthy donors. Both 60 Vbeta primers and 13 Jbeta primers went into the PCR. Measured with immunoSEQ multiplex PCR; TCRdb has only the in-frame clones, and not every one. Of 120,000 or so clones listed, 75% to 90% were seen once; the top ten hold over 0.2%. Sequenced: PBMCs. Every receptor here comes from a man aged 50 to 60 in good health and CMV-seronegative.

The V and J genes are TRBV27 and TRBJ1-4; D unclear. Trimming left V 5 bases short and J 5 bases short, with 6 bases between. The CDR3 length is 12 residues. Germline V CDR1 and CDR2: MNHEY, SMNVEV (reference sequence). The CDR3 loop reads CASSPMNEKLFF. DNA of the CDR3: TGTGCCAGCAGTCCAATGAATGAAAAACTGTTTTTT.

This clone appeared a single time. The V and J genes are TRBV29-1 and TRBJ2-2, with D perhaps matching TRBD1 (5 bases). V dropped 4 bases and J dropped 3 bases, with 9 bases sitting between them. The CDR3 covers 13 residues. Germline lookup yields CDR1 SQVTM and CDR2 ANQGSEA. The CDR3 DNA is TGCAGCGTTGTGAGACAGTACACCGGGGAGCTGTTTTTT. Its protein product is CSVVRQYTGELFF.

Comments on this clone: This same CDR3 is encoded by further DNA sequences in the sample. The CDR3 coding sequence is TGCGCCAGCAGCTTGGCGGGGGGCCCCTACGAGCAGTACTTC. Its protein is CASSLAGGPYEQYF. The V gene is TRBV5-1, the J gene TRBJ2-7, with TRBD2 as a possible D gene (7 bases). The V gene's germline CDR1 is SGHRS and CDR2 YFSETQ. The CDR3 sequence is 14 residues long. The germline V and J ends were trimmed by 0 bases and 2 bases, with 9 bases remaining between them.

V usage is TRBV7-9 and J usage is TRBJ1-2, with TRBD1 identical over 7 bases. Germline loops: CDR1 SEHNR, CDR2 FQNEAQ (reference sequence). V lost 3 bases to trimming and J lost 3 bases; unmatched junction nucleotides: 4. The CDR3 spans 14 residues. The CDR3 DNA reads TGTGCCAGCAGCTTGTCCGGGACAGACTATGGCTACACCTTC. Residues: CASSLSGTDYGYTF. Using reference TRBV7-9 and TRBJ1-2 for the parts outside the CDR3, the full variable domain is DTGVSQNPRHKITKRGQNVTFRCDPISEHNRLYWYRQTLGQGPEFLTYFQNEAQLEKSRLLSDRFSAERPKGSFSTLEIQRTEQGDSAMYLCASSLSGTDYGYTFGSGTRLTVV.

The rearrangement joins TRBV14 to TRBJ1-4; perhaps TRBD1 as D (6 bases). Deletions cut 5 bases from V and 5 bases from J, with 15 bases between. The CDR3 covers 15 residues. Germline loops: CDR1 SGHDN, CDR2 FVKESK. Here the CDR3 reads CASSDRQAFNEKLFF. As DNA, the CDR3 is TGTGCCAGCAGCGACCGACAGGCCTTCAATGAAAAACTGTTTTTT.